This record concerns one T cell receptor beta chain sequence. The antigen it binds to is not known. Base quality data are lacking; no much larger clone is found one base away. The data are from a study of blood T cell repertoires in COVID-19 (TCRdb year 2020). Regarding the research as a whole: Samples covering the acute and convalescent phases of COVID-19 were provided by collaborators in the United States, Italy and Spain. The material from the prospective study consisted of cDNA or gDNA derived from T cells, B-cell-depleted T cells, or PBMCs. Subjects who had been exposed to COVID-19, were actively infected with it, or had recovered from it provided the deeply sampled blood TCRbeta repertoires that made up the dataset. The repertoires were released in a freely available public database intended as a resource for research on the immune response to SARS-CoV-2. The samples were drawn from two sources: the first 160 participants of the ongoing ImmuneRACE study, and approximately 1,300 subjects contributed by 6 global collaborators. Nearly every sample came with metadata listing a de-identified subject ID, COVID-19 status, age in years and sex. Where available, HLA class I and class II types were obtained from metadata supplied by the sample provider rather than from assay-based typing. On the study overall, not on this receptor specifically: The amount of clinical and demographic metadata varied by source and participant and was provided uncurated.

From the cysteine up to the phenylalanine, the CDR3 has a length of 14 residues. Only CDR3 DNA remains: 42 bases, in frame from the first base. After removal of 0 bases from V and 5 bases from J, the junction retains 2 bases not matched to a gene. Per the germline V gene, SGHRS is the CDR1 and YFSETQ is the CDR2. One collaborating source in Seattle enrolled patients during active infection and followed them longitudinally through the course of disease. The collaborating institutions used their own protocols to collect whole blood in K2EDTA tubes. Collaborator samples were shipped for TCRbeta analysis as frozen whole blood, isolated PBMCs, or DNA extracted from either sample type. The immunoSEQ Assay, a bias-controlled multiplex PCR, was used to amplify TCRbeta CDR3 regions from genomic DNA. Per the source publication's procedure: Nucleated cell counts per sample were estimated from amplification of reference gene primers within the assay. Sequence reads were collapsed and filtered to measure the absolute abundance of every unique TCRbeta CDR3 rearrangement. For each sample, productive Simpson clonality was calculated as the square root of Simpson's diversity index across productive rearrangements. The source is immuneACCESS, and TCRdb retained only in-frame sequences with V and J called. Part of the clones is not carried over; for the studies checked, unresolved V genes explain less than half of this, and the remainder is unexplained. The V and J calls and clone size were taken over from that table, and D and trimming were inferred from the DNA. This sample lists around 280,000 clones; roughly 91% were detected once. In total, the top ten clones hold approximately 12% of the sample.

Recombination connected TRBV5-1 to TRBJ2-7, and 10 bases in between align with TRBD1. The origin of this receptor is a woman in her 30s with COVID-19, enrolled during active disease. The sample taken for sequencing was peripheral blood. The DNA reads as follows: TGCGCCAGCAGCTTGGGGGACAGGGGAAACGAGCAGTACTTC. Protein translation: CASSLGDRGNEQYF.